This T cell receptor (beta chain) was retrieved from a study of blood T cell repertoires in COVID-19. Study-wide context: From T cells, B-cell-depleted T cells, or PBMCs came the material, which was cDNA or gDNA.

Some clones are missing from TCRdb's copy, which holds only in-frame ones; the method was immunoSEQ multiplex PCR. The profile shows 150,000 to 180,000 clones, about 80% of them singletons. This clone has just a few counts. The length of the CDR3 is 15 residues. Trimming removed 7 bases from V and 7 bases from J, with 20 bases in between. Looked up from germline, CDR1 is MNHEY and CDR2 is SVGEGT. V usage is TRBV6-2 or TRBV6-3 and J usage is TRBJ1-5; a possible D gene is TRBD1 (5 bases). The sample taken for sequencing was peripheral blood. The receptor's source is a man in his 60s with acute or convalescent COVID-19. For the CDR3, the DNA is TGTGCCAGCACCCCCGACGGGGGATGGTCACAGCCCCAGCATTTT. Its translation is CASTPDGGWSQPQHF.